What follows is one T cell receptor beta chain and its context. Its antigen remains unidentified. The length of the CDR3 is 15 residues. Unmatched junction bases numbered 4, after V lost 1 base and J lost 5 bases. Germline V gene lookup returns CDR1 MNHNS and CDR2 SASEGT. The sample is drawn from a study of siplizumab effects on memory and regulatory T cells. The study, taken as a whole, reports: Naive T cells appeared more diverse than memory cells and seemed to be major alloresponse contributors. No functional test confirmed suppression by proliferating siplizumab-culture Tregs. Significant reduction of alloreactive sequences traceable to unstimulated CD4+ memory cells was observed with siplizumab.

Using three donor pairs, the authors sequenced unstimulated naive, memory, effector memory and TEMRA subsets. The assay was immunoSEQ multiplex PCR, and TCRdb's table has in-frame clones only and misses some. This sample has around 65,000 clones, with around 80% found just once. The TCR comes from a human donor in good health. What was sequenced was memory CD4+ T cells sorted from blood. The rearrangement links TRBV6-1 to TRBJ2-5; 10 bases fit TRBD2. CDR3 sequence: CASSEVAGGGETQYF. The DNA of the CDR3 is TGTGCCAGCAGTGAAGTAGCGGGGGGTGGGGAGACCCAGTACTTC.